These 24 T cell receptor beta chains share one sample of origin, sequenced in a study of human T cells and chemical hapten exposure. The sample's time point: patch test 3, about 24 weeks after DPC sensitization. Regarding treatment: therapeutic diphenylcyclopropenone sensitization with weekly scalp DPC. TCRdb called the RACE reads again in MiXCR, with one record for every CDR3 protein. The sample has about 190,000 distinct CDR3 sequences, around 25% seen once. Sequences were derived from whole blood, sampled in connection with sensitization to the hapten diphenylcyclopropenone (DPC). The source is a woman in her thirties or forties with alopecia areata. Some clones in this sample may be carry-over from other donors' samples.

This clonotype has just a few counts. The genes are TRBV12-3 or TRBV12-4 and TRBJ2-1, with unresolved D. The CDR3 consists of 12 residues. V was pared by 11 bases and J by 4 bases, with 12 bases between. The CDR3 reads CAVQPEYNEQFF. The CDR3 DNA reads TGTGCCGTACAACCGGAGTACAATGAGCAGTTCTTC.

V is TRBV25-1 and J is TRBJ2-5, with D possibly TRBD1 on 6 matching bases. Germline assignment: CDR1 MGHDK and CDR2 SYGVNS. Trimming shortened V by 10 bases and J by 0 bases, and 15 bases separated the two germline ends. This CDR3 has 14 residues. The chain's CDR3 is CANPGTPNQETQYF. The CDR3 DNA reads TGTGCCAATCCGGGGACACCAAACCAAGAGACCCAGTACTTC.

This clonotype was seen many times. The rearrangement joins TRBV7-2 to TRBJ2-3; maybe TRBD2 (6 bases). This CDR3 spans 12 amino acids. Germline lookup yields CDR1 SGHTA and CDR2 FQGNSA. Deletions cut 8 bases from V and 2 bases from J, with 8 bases between. The CDR3 protein is CASSSATDTQYF. CDR3 coding DNA: TGTGCCAGCTCTAGCGCCACAGATACGCAGTATTTT.

This clonotype was seen ten or more times. CDR3 DNA: TGTGCCAGCAGCTTAGTGACTAGCGGCCCAGGGTCCCAGTACTTC. It codes for CASSLVTSGPGSQYF. The chain carries TRBV7-2 and TRBJ2-5, with 9 bases identical to TRBD2. The CDR3 loop spans 15 amino acids. CDR1 and CDR2 from the germline V gene are SGHTA and FQGNSA. The trim removed 1 base at V and 9 bases at J, leaving 9 bases unmatched.

The genes are TRBV7-6 and TRBJ1-5; D is unclear. CDR3 size: 15 residues. Per the germline V gene, CDR1 is SGHVS and CDR2 is FNYEAQ. V gave up 0 bases and J gave up 2 bases, with 8 bases separating them. CDR3 sequence reads: CASSLAPGGNQPQHF. CDR3 bases: TGTGCCAGCAGCTTAGCACCGGGTGGCAATCAGCCCCAGCATTTT.

The rearrangement joins TRBV30 to TRBJ2-7; TRBD2 aligns across 8 bases. The CDR3 length is 14 residues. CDR1 is GTSNPN, CDR2 SVGIG, per germline (reference sequence). The V and J ends lost 1 base and 0 bases, in that order; junction bases with no gene match: 2. Here the CDR3 reads CAWSAGRASYEQYF. The CDR3 DNA reads as TGTGCCTGGAGTGCCGGGAGGGCCTCCTACGAGCAGTACTTC.

In this sample, this clonotype turned up many times. The chain is built from TRBV4-3 and TRBJ1-5, with unresolved D. Trimming pared 0 bases from V and 3 bases from J, leaving 9 bases between. Germline lookup yields CDR1 LGHNA and CDR2 YSLEER. The CDR3 is 15 amino acids. CDR3 loop: CASSQDVNNNQPQHF. DNA of the CDR3: TGCGCCAGCAGCCAAGATGTCAATAACAATCAGCCCCAGCATTTT.

In this sample, this clonotype turned up a few times. J is TRBJ2-2 and V is TRBV24-1; TRBD2 matches at 8 bases. With 3 bases clipped from V and 6 bases from J, the junction kept 11 bases outside the gene matches. This CDR3 has 17 amino acids. Germline lookup yields CDR1 KGHDR and CDR2 SFDVKD. The CDR3 DNA sequence: TGTGCCACCAGTGATGTCCCGGGACTAGTTTTGCCCGGGGAGCTGTTTTTT. Translating it yields CATSDVPGLVLPGELFF.

This clonotype was counted only a few times. The rearrangement uses TRBV10-3 and TRBJ2-7; D is ambiguous. This CDR3 has 15 residues. Germline V CDR1 and CDR2: ENHRY, SYGVKD. V was cut by 4 bases and J by 6 bases, with 19 bases left in between. For the CDR3, the DNA is TGTGCCATCAGTGGCCAGTCTGCGCCTCTCTCCGAGCAGTACTTC. Translating it yields CAISGQSAPLSEQYF.

This clonotype was found many times. The chain uses TRBV6-6 and TRBJ2-6; D is unclear. Trimming took off 2 bases at V and 0 bases at J, with 5 bases between the two ends. The CDR3 spans 15 residues. From germline, CDR1 is MNHNY and CDR2 SVGAGI (reference sequence). CDR3 nucleotide sequence: TGTGCCAGCAGTTACAAGGGCTCTGGGGCCAACGTCCTGACTTTC. Its protein is CASSYKGSGANVLTF.

This clonotype was found a few times. The chain carries TRBV27 and TRBJ1-2; 9 nucleotides agree with TRBD1. The length of the CDR3 is 14 residues. The V segment lost 6 bases and the J segment 5 bases; nucleotides outside the gene matches: 7. CDR1 and CDR2 from the germline V gene are MNHEY and SMNVEV (reference sequence). The CDR3 spells CASSRGQGRYGYTF. CDR3 DNA sequence: TGTGCCAGCAGCCGCGGACAGGGGAGATATGGCTACACCTTC.

This rearrangement joins TRBV7-3 to TRBJ2-1, with a possible D match to TRBD1 (5 bases). Trimming took off 5 bases at V and 12 bases at J, with 17 bases between the two ends. Germline V gene data show CDR1 as SGHTA and CDR2 as FQGTGA. The CDR3 covers 13 residues. The CDR3 protein is CASSRTPGAAQFF. The CDR3 bases are TGTGCCAGCAGCCGGACCCCTGGGGCTGCGCAGTTCTTC.

The J gene is TRBJ2-3, the V gene TRBV12-3 or TRBV12-4; D possibly corresponds to TRBD2 (5 bases). Trimming shortened V by 6 bases and J by 0 bases, and 10 bases separated the two germline ends. This CDR3 has 14 residues. The CDR3 bases are TGTGCCAGCAGGCCGGGGTCGAGCACAGATACGCAGTATTTT. Translation: CASRPGSSTDTQYF.

V usage is TRBV5-1 and J usage is TRBJ1-1, with a weak D call TRBD1 (5 bases). The germline gives CDR1 SGHRS, CDR2 YFSETQ. The ends were cut back, 0 bases at V and 5 bases at J, with 14 bases in the middle. The CDR3 extends over 15 amino acids. The CDR3 reads CASSLVGSGGTEAFF. The CDR3 nucleotides read TGCGCCAGCAGCTTGGTAGGTTCTGGGGGGACTGAAGCTTTCTTT.

This clonotype was observed many times. This chain uses TRBV6-5 with TRBJ2-5; 9 bases match TRBD1. Per the germline V gene, CDR1 is MNHEY and CDR2 is SVGAGI. The V and J ends lost 6 bases and 5 bases, in that order; junction bases with no gene match: 7. CDR3 length: 14 amino acids. The CDR3: CASRDRGGTETQYF. Written as DNA, the CDR3 is TGTGCCAGCAGAGACAGGGGGGGAACGGAGACCCAGTACTTC.

The chain links TRBV18 to TRBJ2-7; 8 nucleotides match TRBD1. Germline assignment: CDR1 KGHSH and CDR2 LQKENI. The CDR3 sequence is 14 residues long. The V and J ends lost 4 bases and 2 bases, in that order; junction bases with no gene match: 4. The DNA of the CDR3 is TGTGCCAGCTCACTCCGACAGGGGCCCTACGAGCAGTACTTC. Translating gives CASSLRQGPYEQYF.

This chain connects TRBV7-2 to TRBJ2-1, with unresolved D. There are 14 residues in the CDR3. V was cut by 5 bases and J by 8 bases, with 16 bases left in between. The germline V gene encodes CDR1 SGHTA and CDR2 FQGNSA. CDR3: CASSTKTQSHEQFF. For the CDR3, the DNA is TGTGCCAGCAGCACCAAGACACAGTCACATGAGCAGTTCTTC.

This clonotype has ten or more counts. The CDR3 sequence is CSVERYATGGHEQYF. As DNA, the CDR3 is TGCAGCGTTGAGCGGTACGCGACAGGGGGCCACGAGCAGTACTTC. The chain is built from TRBV29-1 and TRBJ2-7, with 10 positions matching TRBD1. There are 15 residues in the CDR3. The germline CDR1 and CDR2 sequences are SQVTM and ANQGSEA. V gave up 3 bases and J gave up 5 bases; unmatched junction bases: 10.

This chain links TRBV5-8 with TRBJ2-7; the D gene is possibly TRBD1 (6 bases). CDR1 and CDR2 from the germline V gene are SGHTS and YDEGEE. The V end was cut by 4 bases, the J end by 3 bases, with 11 bases between. CDR3 length equals 13 residues. The CDR3 here is CASSAGQNYEQYF. As DNA, the CDR3 is TGTGCCAGCAGCGCAGGACAGAACTACGAGCAGTACTTC.

The chain employs TRBV24-1 and TRBJ2-2; 12 positions match TRBD2. V dropped 7 bases and J dropped 1; count of bases not matched to a gene: 3. This CDR3 contains 16 residues. Germline V gene sequence: CDR1 KGHDR, CDR2 SFDVKD. The CDR3 spells CATRSTSGRNTGELFF. CDR3 nucleotides: TGTGCCACCAGGTCGACTAGCGGGAGGAACACCGGGGAGCTGTTTTTT.

V usage is TRBV5-1 and J usage is TRBJ1-1, with 9 positions matching TRBD1. Trimming took 0 bases from V and 1 from J; bases not matched to a gene: 4. The CDR3 contains 16 residues. Germline CDR1 reads SGHRS; CDR2 reads YFSETQ. CDR3 in DNA: TGCGCCAGCAGCTTGGCCCCGACAGGGGGGAACACTGAAGCTTTCTTT. It is translated as CASSLAPTGGNTEAFF.

This clonotype has just a few counts. The rearrangement joins TRBV5-1 to TRBJ2-1; D remains ambiguous. The CDR3 totals 13 residues. Germline lookup yields CDR1 SGHRS and CDR2 YFSETQ. V dropped 0 bases and J dropped 9 bases, with 10 bases sitting between them. In DNA, the CDR3 is TGCGCCAGCAGCTTGGTTATCCTCGGTGAGCAGTTCTTC. Protein sequence: CASSLVILGEQFF.

The rearrangement joins TRBV21-1 to TRBJ2-7; the DNA was not used to check the table's D call, TRBD1. TRBV21-1 is designated a pseudogene. The CDR3 covers 11 residues. The CDR3 DNA is TGTGCCAGCGGACGGGGACAAGAGCAGTACTTC. Amino acid sequence: CASGRGQEQYF.

The table lists this clonotype with a count of one. The chain carries TRBV18 and TRBJ1-2; no definite D call. Germline CDR1 reads KGHSH; CDR2 reads LQKENI. Trimming took 2 bases from V and 2 from J, leaving 9 bases between them. The CDR3 loop spans 14 amino acids. In nucleotides, the CDR3 is TGTGCCAGCTCACCAGTGGAGGACAACTATGGCTACACCTTC. Its translation is CASSPVEDNYGYTF.